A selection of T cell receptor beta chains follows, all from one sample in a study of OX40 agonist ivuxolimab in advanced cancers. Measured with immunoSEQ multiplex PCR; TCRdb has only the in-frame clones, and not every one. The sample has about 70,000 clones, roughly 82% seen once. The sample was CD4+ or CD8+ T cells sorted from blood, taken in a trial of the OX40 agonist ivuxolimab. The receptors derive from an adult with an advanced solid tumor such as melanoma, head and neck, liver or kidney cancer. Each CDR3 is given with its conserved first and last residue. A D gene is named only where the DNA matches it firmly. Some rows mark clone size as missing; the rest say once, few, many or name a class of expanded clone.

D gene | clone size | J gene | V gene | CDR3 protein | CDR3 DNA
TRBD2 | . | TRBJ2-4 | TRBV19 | CASSMWSSTSGGKNIQYF | TGTGCCAGTAGTATGTGGTCATCGACTAGCGGGGGCAAAAACATTCAGTACTTC
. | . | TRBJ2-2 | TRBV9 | CASSVGPQGTGELFF | TGTGCCAGCAGCGTAGGCCCGCAGGGGACCGGGGAGCTGTTTTTT
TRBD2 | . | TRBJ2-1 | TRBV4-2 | CASSQTRREVSNEQFF | TGTGCCAGCAGCCAAACGCGGCGGGAGGTTTCCAATGAGCAGTTCTTC
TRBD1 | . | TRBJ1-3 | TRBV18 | CASSPPGQAPSGNTIYF | TGTGCCAGCTCACCGCCAGGACAGGCTCCTTCTGGAAACACCATATATTTT
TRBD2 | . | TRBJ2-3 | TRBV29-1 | CSAPPSGSADTQYF | TGCAGCGCCCCCCCTAGCGGGAGTGCAGATACGCAGTATTTT
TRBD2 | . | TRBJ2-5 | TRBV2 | CASGGGDSVKETQYF | TGTGCCAGCGGGGGGGGAGACAGCGTCAAAGAGACCCAGTACTTC
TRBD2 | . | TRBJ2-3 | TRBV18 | CASSPRLAGALTDTQYF | TGTGCCAGCTCACCCCGACTAGCGGGAGCCCTCACAGATACGCAGTATTTT
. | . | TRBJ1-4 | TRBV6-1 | CASSPQGLEKLFF | TGTGCCAGCAGTCCACAGGGTTTGGAAAAACTGTTTTTT
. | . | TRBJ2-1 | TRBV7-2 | CASSFSQAANNEQFF | TGTGCCAGCAGCTTTTCACAAGCGGCTAACAATGAGCAGTTCTTC
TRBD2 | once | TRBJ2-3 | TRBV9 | CASSVAGGDSTDTQYF | TGTGCCAGCAGCGTAGCCGGGGGGGACTCCACAGATACGCAGTATTTT
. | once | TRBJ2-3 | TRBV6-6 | CASSFRADTQYF | TGTGCCAGCAGCTTTAGGGCAGATACGCAGTATTTT
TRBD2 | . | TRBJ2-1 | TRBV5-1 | CASSLRLAGGGEQFF | TGCGCCAGCAGCTTACGTCTAGCGGGGGGAGGTGAGCAGTTCTTC
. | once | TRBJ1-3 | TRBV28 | CATATGTQGNTIYF | TGTGCCACCGCGACAGGCACTCAAGGAAACACCATATATTTT
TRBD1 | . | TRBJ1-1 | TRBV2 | CASSDRGLSTEAFF | TGTGCCAGCAGTGATAGGGGGCTTAGCACTGAAGCTTTCTTT
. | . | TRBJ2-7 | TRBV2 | CASSPDSEGEQYF | TGTGCCAGCAGTCCTGACAGCGAGGGCGAGCAGTACTTC
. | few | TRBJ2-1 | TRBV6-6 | CASSRGGSYNEQFF | TGTGCCAGCAGTAGGGGGGGGTCCTACAATGAGCAGTTCTTC
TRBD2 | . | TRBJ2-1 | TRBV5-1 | CASSLEGLAGYLSYNEQFF | TGCGCCAGCAGCTTGGAAGGACTAGCGGGCTACCTCTCCTACAATGAGCAGTTCTTC
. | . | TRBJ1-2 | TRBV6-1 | CASSGGSKGWSNYGYTF | TGTGCCAGCAGTGGGGGGTCAAAGGGTTGGTCTAACTATGGCTACACCTTC
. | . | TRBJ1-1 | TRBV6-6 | CASSYSPDENTEAFF | TGTGCCAGCAGTTACTCGCCAGATGAGAACACTGAAGCTTTCTTT
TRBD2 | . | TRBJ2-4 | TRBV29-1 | CSVEGGGANIQYF | TGCAGCGTTGAGGGCGGGGGGGCGAACATTCAGTACTTC
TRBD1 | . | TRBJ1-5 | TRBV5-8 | CASSRGQGNQPQHF | TGTGCCAGCAGCCGGGGACAGGGTAATCAGCCCCAGCATTTT
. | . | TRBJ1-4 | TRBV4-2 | CASSQVGHNEKLFF | TGTGCCAGCAGCCAAGTCGGACATAATGAAAAACTGTTTTTT
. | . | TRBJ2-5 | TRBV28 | CATDRSNRPQETQYF | TGTGCCACTGACAGGTCAAATCGTCCCCAAGAGACCCAGTACTTC
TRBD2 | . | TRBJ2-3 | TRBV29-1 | CSVRLTSGSTDTQYF | TGCAGCGTTCGACTCACTAGCGGGAGCACAGATACGCAGTATTTT
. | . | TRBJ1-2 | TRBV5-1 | CASSSGPYGYTF | TGCGCCAGCAGCTCAGGACCCTATGGCTACACCTTC
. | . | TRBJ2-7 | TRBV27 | CASSSPDRVSSYEQYF | TGTGCCAGCAGTTCCCCGGACAGAGTGAGCTCCTACGAGCAGTACTTC
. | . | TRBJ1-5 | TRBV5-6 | CASSRPGRNQPQHF | TGTGCCAGCAGTCGGCCGGGACGGAATCAGCCCCAGCATTTT
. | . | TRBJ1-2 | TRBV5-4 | CASSFGTQEGYGYTF | TGTGCCAGCAGCTTTGGCACCCAGGAAGGGTATGGCTACACCTTC
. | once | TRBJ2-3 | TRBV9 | CASSVVVTGADTQYF | TGTGCCAGCAGCGTAGTTGTTACGGGGGCAGATACGCAGTATTTT
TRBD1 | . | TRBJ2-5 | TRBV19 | CASSTPGQGVETQYF | TGTGCCAGTAGTACCCCAGGACAGGGGGTAGAGACCCAGTACTTC
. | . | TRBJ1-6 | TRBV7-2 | CASSSDYNSPLHF | TGTGCCAGCAGCTCCGACTATAATTCACCCCTCCACTTT
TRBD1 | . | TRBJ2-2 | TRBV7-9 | CASSSPQLGQPDTGELFF | TGTGCCAGCAGCTCCCCACAACTGGGACAGCCCGACACCGGGGAGCTGTTTTTT
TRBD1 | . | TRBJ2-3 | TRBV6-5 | CASTGTGVDTQYF | TGTGCCAGCACCGGGACAGGGGTAGATACGCAGTATTTT
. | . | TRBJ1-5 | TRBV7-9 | CASSLAGDGNQPQHF | TGTGCCAGCAGCTTAGCGGGGGACGGCAATCAGCCCCAGCATTTT
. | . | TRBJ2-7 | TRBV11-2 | CASSLIASEREQYF | TGTGCCAGCAGCTTAATCGCTAGCGAGCGCGAGCAGTACTTC
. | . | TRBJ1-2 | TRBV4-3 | CASSQDRGGLRGYTF | TGCGCCAGCAGCCAAGATCGGGGAGGGCTTCGGGGCTACACCTTC
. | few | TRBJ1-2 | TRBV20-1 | CSTGIYGYTF | TGTTCTACCGGGATATATGGCTACACCTTC
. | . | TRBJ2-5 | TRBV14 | CASSLRSAFGGRMHF | TGTGCCAGCAGCCTAAGGTCGGCTTTTGGCGGCCGTATGCACTTC
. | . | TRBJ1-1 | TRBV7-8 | CASSLGYSNTEAFF | TGTGCCAGCAGCTTAGGATATAGCAACACTGAAGCTTTCTTT
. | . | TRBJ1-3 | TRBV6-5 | CASRESLNRNTIYF | TGTGCCAGCAGGGAGTCCCTCAACCGGAACACCATATATTTT
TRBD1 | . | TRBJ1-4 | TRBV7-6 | CASSLDRGLTNEKLFF | TGTGCCAGCAGCTTGGACAGGGGGCTGACTAATGAAAAACTGTTTTTT
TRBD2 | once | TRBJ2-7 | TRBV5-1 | CASSPSGGSYEQYF | TGCGCCAGCAGCCCTAGCGGGGGCTCCTACGAGCAGTACTTC
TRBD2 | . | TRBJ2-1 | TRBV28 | CASRAGGYNEQFF | TGTGCCAGCAGGGCCGGGGGGTACAATGAGCAGTTCTTC